One and the same sample provided the 19 T cell receptor beta chains below, sequenced in a study of T-cell memory formation after mild COVID-19. TCRdb passed the 5' RACE reads through MiXCR, listing each CDR3 protein once. The sample lists hundreds of thousands of distinct CDR3 sequences, more than 20% occurring once. The sample comprised PBMCs or a T cell subset sorted from them (not recorded which). Receptor source: an adult woman who had mild COVID-19 (a few samples of this study predate the infection). Cell type and time point are not known.

V and J are TRBV5-1 and TRBJ2-2; the match to TRBD1 covers 9 bases. This CDR3 has 14 residues. CDR1 and CDR2 from the germline V gene are SGHRS and YFSETQ. V lost 4 bases, J lost 5 bases, and 3 bases stayed unmatched. This CDR3 reads CASSRDRETGELFF. Here the CDR3 DNA reads TGCGCCAGCAGCCGGGACAGGGAAACCGGGGAGCTGTTTTTT.

The chain carries TRBV6-6 and TRBJ2-1; D remains unclear. The ends were cut back, 2 bases at V and 6 bases at J, with 8 bases in the middle. The CDR3 has 13 amino acids. The germline V gene encodes CDR1 MNHNY and CDR2 SVGAGI (reference sequence). CDR3: CASSYDVGNEQFF. CDR3 sequence (DNA): TGTGCCAGCAGTTACGATGTGGGCAATGAGCAGTTCTTC.

The chain joins TRBV20-1 to TRBJ2-5; 7 positions match TRBD1. This CDR3 is built from 15 residues. Trimming removed 0 bases from V and 5 bases from J; junction bases left unmatched: 9. Germline V gene lookup returns CDR1 DFQATT and CDR2 SNEGSKA (reference sequence). The CDR3 region has the DNA TGCAGTGCTAGAGAGGTCAGGGGGAGATGGGAGACCCAGTACTTC. It translates to CSAREVRGRWETQYF.

V is TRBV7-9 and J is TRBJ1-1, with D possibly TRBD1 on 6 matching bases. V lost 5 bases and J lost 8, with 18 bases in between. Germline assignment: CDR1 SEHNR and CDR2 FQNEAQ (reference sequence). This CDR3 region has 14 residues. This CDR3 is CASSTSGVGQEAFF. The CDR3 DNA sequence: TGTGCCAGCAGCACCTCAGGGGTCGGACAAGAAGCTTTCTTT.

This clonotype has a count of ten or more. The chain recombines TRBV9 with TRBJ2-3; 12 bases map to TRBD2. The CDR3 contains 18 residues. Germline V gene data show CDR1 as SGDLS and CDR2 as YYNGEE. V lost 0 bases, J lost 1 base, and 6 bases stayed unmatched. The CDR3 DNA reads TGTGCCAGCAGCGTAGCAGGGACTAGCGGGCGTCGCACAGATACGCAGTATTTT. Protein sequence: CASSVAGTSGRRTDTQYF.

The V and J genes are TRBV20-1 and TRBJ1-1; the D is unclear. CDR1 and CDR2 (germline): DFQATT, SNEGSKA (reference sequence). The ends were cut back, 1 base at V and 0 bases at J, with 9 bases in the middle. The CDR3 is 14 amino acids. CDR3 DNA: TGCAGTGCTAGAGTGTCAGTCATGAACACTGAAGCTTTCTTT. Its translation is CSARVSVMNTEAFF.

This clonotype was detected a few times. The V gene is TRBV5-1, the J gene TRBJ2-3; a weak D match, TRBD2 (5 bases). The CDR3 consists of 15 residues. CDR1 and CDR2 from the germline V gene are SGHRS and YFSETQ. Deletions cut 2 bases from V and 0 bases from J, with 10 bases between. Here the CDR3 DNA reads TGCGCCAGCAGCTTTCGCGGGTACAGCACAGATACGCAGTATTTT. Translated: CASSFRGYSTDTQYF.

The chain has TRBV5-1 and TRBJ2-7, with D hard to call. This CDR3 comprises 15 residues. V gave up 0 bases and J gave up 6 bases, with 16 bases separating them. In germline, CDR1 is SGHRS, CDR2 YFSETQ. This CDR3 is CASSLGPGPSGEQYF. In nucleotides, the CDR3 is TGCGCCAGCAGCTTGGGTCCAGGACCATCGGGCGAGCAGTACTTC.

This clonotype was counted between two and nine times. The chain has TRBV5-1 and TRBJ1-4, with TRBD1 identical over 8 bases. The germline gives CDR1 SGHRS, CDR2 YFSETQ. The CDR3 runs to 14 residues. V was pared by 4 bases and J by 8 bases, with 7 bases of the junction left unmatched. CDR3 residues: CASSRSTGEEKLFF. DNA for the CDR3: TGCGCCAGCAGCCGCTCGACAGGGGAAGAAAAACTGTTTTTT.

In its sample, this clonotype was seen a few times. V gene TRBV12-3 or TRBV12-4 combines with J gene TRBJ2-1, with D perhaps TRBD1 or TRBD2 (6 bases each). The CDR3 contains 15 residues. Deletions cut 1 base from V and 6 bases from J, with 13 bases between. CDR3 sequence (DNA): TGTGCCAGCAGTTTAGTGGCGGGGACAAGCAATGAGCAGTTCTTC. Its translation is CASSLVAGTSNEQFF.

This clonotype was observed a handful of times. The V gene is TRBV29-1, the J gene TRBJ1-1, with 8 bases aligning to TRBD1. CDR1 and CDR2 from the germline V gene are SQVTM and ANQGSEA. The CDR3 is 15 amino acids. V gave up 7 bases and J gave up 2 bases; unmatched junction bases: 12. This CDR3 is CSAGQGLTPNTEAFF. The CDR3 DNA sequence: TGCAGCGCAGGACAGGGATTGACTCCCAACACTGAAGCTTTCTTT. The whole variable domain, remainder taken from reference TRBV29-1 and TRBJ1-1, is SAVISQKPSRDICQRGTSLTIQCQVDSQVTMMFWYRQQPGQSLTLIATANQGSEATYESGFVIDKFPISRPNLTFSTLTVSNMSPEDSSIYLCSAGQGLTPNTEAFFGQGTRLTVV.

CDR3 coding DNA: TGTGCCACCTCTCTCGGCCTCTATGGCTACACCTTC. Translating it yields CATSLGLYGYTF. The J gene is TRBJ1-2, the V gene TRBV12-3 or TRBV12-4, with no clear D. V was cut by 10 bases and J by 4 bases, with 13 bases left in between. This CDR3 is 12 amino acids long.

The chain combines TRBV4-1 with TRBJ2-1; tentatively, D is TRBD2 (5 bases). Between the trimmed V and J ends, which lost 1 base and 4 bases, there was a span of 8 bases. CDR1 is MGHRA, CDR2 YSYEKL, per germline. This CDR3 spans 14 amino acids. CDR3 sequence: CASSQGRGYNEQFF. CDR3 in DNA: TGCGCCAGCAGCCAAGGTCGGGGATACAATGAGCAGTTCTTC.

The chain couples TRBV27 to TRBJ1-1; no clear D gene. The ends were cut back, 5 bases at V and 2 bases at J, with 15 bases in the middle. Per the germline V gene, CDR1 is MNHEY and CDR2 is SMNVEV (reference sequence). The CDR3 has 15 amino acids. CDR3 coding DNA: TGTGCCAGCAGTGCCCGGAGTGAGGGAAACACTGAAGCTTTCTTT. Translated, it gives CASSARSEGNTEAFF.

The rearrangement uses TRBV7-6 and TRBJ2-7, with D hard to call. The germline V and J ends were trimmed by 1 base and 0 bases, with 7 bases remaining between them. Germline lookup yields CDR1 SGHVS and CDR2 FNYEAQ. The CDR3 totals 14 residues. DNA for the CDR3: TGTGCCAGCAGCTTAGAGGGCTACTCCTACGAGCAGTACTTC. Translation gives CASSLEGYSYEQYF.

This clonotype was observed a few times. V usage is TRBV12-3 or TRBV12-4 and J usage is TRBJ2-2, with 15 positions matching TRBD2. Trimming cost V 6 bases and J 8 bases; bases outside gene matches: 10. CDR3 length equals 17 residues. The CDR3 region has the DNA TGTGCCAGCAGACCGCCGGGACTAGCGGGAGGTGTAGGGGAGCTGTTTTTT. Encoded protein: CASRPPGLAGGVGELFF.

The CDR3 DNA sequence: TGTGCCAGCACCCAGGGGATCGGTAGCAATCAGCCCCAGCATTTT. It specifies CASTQGIGSNQPQHF. The chain is built from TRBV28 and TRBJ1-5; D perhaps matches TRBD1 (6 bases). Trimming pared 7 bases from V and 0 bases from J, leaving 13 bases between. This CDR3 is 15 amino acids long. The germline CDR1 and CDR2 sequences are MDHEN and SYDVKM.

A few counts support this clonotype. The chain recombines TRBV5-1 with TRBJ2-3, with D perhaps matching TRBD1 or TRBD2 (5 bases each). Trimming removed 1 base at V and 1 base at J, with 13 bases between. Germline lookup yields CDR1 SGHRS and CDR2 YFSETQ. This CDR3 is 16 amino acids long. CDR3 protein: CASSLPRDAGTDTQYF. CDR3 nucleotides: TGCGCCAGCAGCTTGCCAAGGGACGCCGGCACAGATACGCAGTATTTT.

This sequence joins TRBV7-9 and TRBJ2-5; D gene ambiguous. The V gene's germline CDR1 is SEHNR and CDR2 FQNEAQ (reference sequence). The CDR3 totals 12 residues. With 5 bases removed from V and 1 base from J, the gap between germline ends came to 5 bases. CDR3 sequence (DNA): TGTGCCAGCAGCCAGTCCCAAGAGACCCAGTACTTC. This translates into CASSQSQETQYF.